Detailed here is one T cell receptor (beta chain). Its antigen is not known. The PCR was carried out with 60 Vbeta primers and 13 Jbeta primers. Here immunoSEQ multiplex PCR was the method, and the copy in TCRdb shows in-frame clones only, minus some. This sample has about 200,000 clones, with less than 90% found just once. The CDR3 runs 18 residues. Looked up from germline, CDR1 is MGHRA and CDR2 is YSYEKL. The junction had 10 bases not matched to a gene; V was cut back by 1 base and J by 0 bases. Everyone who donated was a healthy bone marrow donor. This record comes from a study of cytomegalovirus exposure and HLA in healthy donors. On the study more broadly: Genotyping showed 70% to 90% of roughly 400 donors falling in the Caucasian-associated ancestry cluster. Findings and limits, study-wide: Available immune exposure information was restricted to CMV serostatus only.

The sequence came from a woman younger than 45 in good health and CMV-seronegative. The rearrangement links TRBV4-1 to TRBJ2-3, with 7 positions matching TRBD2. Sequencing was performed on PBMCs. The CDR3 protein is CASSQVVLGRASTDTQYF. CDR3 coding DNA: TGCGCCAGCAGCCAAGTGGTCCTAGGGAGGGCGAGCACAGATACGCAGTATTTT.